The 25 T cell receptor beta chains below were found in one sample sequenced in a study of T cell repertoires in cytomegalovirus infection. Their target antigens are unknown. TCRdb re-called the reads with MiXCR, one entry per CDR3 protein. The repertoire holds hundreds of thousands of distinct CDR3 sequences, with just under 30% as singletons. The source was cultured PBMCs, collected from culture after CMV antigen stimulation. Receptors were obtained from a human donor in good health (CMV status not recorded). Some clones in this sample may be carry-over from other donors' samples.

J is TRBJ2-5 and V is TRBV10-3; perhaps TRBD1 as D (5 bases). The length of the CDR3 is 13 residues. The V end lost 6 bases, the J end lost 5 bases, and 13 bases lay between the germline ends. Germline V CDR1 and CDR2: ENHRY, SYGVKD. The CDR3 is CAIRGDQGETQYF. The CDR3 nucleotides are TGTGCCATCAGGGGCGATCAGGGCGAGACCCAGTACTTC.

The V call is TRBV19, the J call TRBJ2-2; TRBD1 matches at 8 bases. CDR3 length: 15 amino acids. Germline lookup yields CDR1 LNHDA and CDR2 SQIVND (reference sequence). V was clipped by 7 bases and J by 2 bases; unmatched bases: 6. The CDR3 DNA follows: TGTGCCAGTACCATCCAGGGGGCAAACACCGGGGAGCTGTTTTTT. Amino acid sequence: CASTIQGANTGELFF.

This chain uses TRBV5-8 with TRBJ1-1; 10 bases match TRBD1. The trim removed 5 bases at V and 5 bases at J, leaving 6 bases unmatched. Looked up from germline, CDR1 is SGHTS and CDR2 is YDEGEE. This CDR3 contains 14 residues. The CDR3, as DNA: TGTGCCAGCAGTTGGGGACAGGGGTTAACTGAAGCTTTCTTT. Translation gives CASSWGQGLTEAFF.

The CDR3 DNA reads as TGTGCCAGCAGTGAAGGGAGGGGGCGATTAATTCAGGTGCAGTTCTTC. Protein product: CASSEGRGRLIQVQFF. The chain has TRBV6-1 and TRBJ2-1, with D possibly matching TRBD1 (7 bases). The V and J ends lost 1 base and 12 bases respectively, with 22 bases between them. The germline V gene encodes CDR1 MNHNS and CDR2 SASEGT. The CDR3 length is 16 residues.

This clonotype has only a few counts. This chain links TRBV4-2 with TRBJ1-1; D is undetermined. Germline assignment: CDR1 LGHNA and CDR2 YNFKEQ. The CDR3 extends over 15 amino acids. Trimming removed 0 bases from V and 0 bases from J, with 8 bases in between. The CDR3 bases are TGTGCCAGCAGCCAAGAAAGTCGGATGAACACTGAAGCTTTCTTT. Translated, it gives CASSQESRMNTEAFF.

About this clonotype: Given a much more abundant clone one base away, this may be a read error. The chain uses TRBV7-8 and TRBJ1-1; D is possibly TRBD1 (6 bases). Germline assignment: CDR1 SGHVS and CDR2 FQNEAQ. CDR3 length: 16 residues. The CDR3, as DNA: TGTGCCAGCACCCTATTTACCGGGACACCAAACACTCAAGCTTTCTTT. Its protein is CASTLFTGTPNTQAFF. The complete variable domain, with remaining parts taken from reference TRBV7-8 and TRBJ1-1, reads GAGVSQSPRYKVAKRGQDVALRCDPISGHVSLFWYQQALGQGPEFLTYFQNEAQLDKSGLPSDRFFAERPEGSVSTLKIQRTQQEDSAVYLCASTLFTGTPNTQAFFGQGTRLTVV.

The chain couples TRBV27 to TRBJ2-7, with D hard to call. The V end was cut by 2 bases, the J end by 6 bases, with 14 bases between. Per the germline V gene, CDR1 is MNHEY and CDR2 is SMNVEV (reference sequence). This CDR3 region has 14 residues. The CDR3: CASSLVGRVSEQYF. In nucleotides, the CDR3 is TGTGCCAGCAGTTTAGTGGGAAGGGTCTCCGAGCAGTACTTC.

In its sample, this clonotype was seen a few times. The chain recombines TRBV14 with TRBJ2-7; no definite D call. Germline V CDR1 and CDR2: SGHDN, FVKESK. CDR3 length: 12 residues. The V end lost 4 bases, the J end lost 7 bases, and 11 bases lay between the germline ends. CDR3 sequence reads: CASSLATWEQYF. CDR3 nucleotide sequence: TGTGCCAGCAGCCTTGCTACCTGGGAGCAGTACTTC.

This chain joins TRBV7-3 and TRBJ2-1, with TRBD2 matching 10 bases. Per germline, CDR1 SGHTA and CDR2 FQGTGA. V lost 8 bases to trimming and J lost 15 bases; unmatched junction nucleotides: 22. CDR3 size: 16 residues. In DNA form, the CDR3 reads TGTGCCAGCGGACTAGCGGTCGGGGGGGGAGGGGGTTCGCTGTTCTTC. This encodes CASGLAVGGGGGSLFF.

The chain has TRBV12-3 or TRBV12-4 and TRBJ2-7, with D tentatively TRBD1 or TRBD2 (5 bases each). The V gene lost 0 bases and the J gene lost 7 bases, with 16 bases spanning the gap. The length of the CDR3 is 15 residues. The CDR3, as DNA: TGTGCCAGCAGTTTAGCGCCCCGGGGCAGCGAAGAGCAGTACTTC. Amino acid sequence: CASSLAPRGSEEQYF.

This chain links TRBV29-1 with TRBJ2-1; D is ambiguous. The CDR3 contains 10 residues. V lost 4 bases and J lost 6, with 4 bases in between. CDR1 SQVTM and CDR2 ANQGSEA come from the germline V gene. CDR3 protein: CSVGANEQFF. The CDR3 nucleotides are TGCAGCGTTGGGGCCAATGAGCAGTTCTTC.

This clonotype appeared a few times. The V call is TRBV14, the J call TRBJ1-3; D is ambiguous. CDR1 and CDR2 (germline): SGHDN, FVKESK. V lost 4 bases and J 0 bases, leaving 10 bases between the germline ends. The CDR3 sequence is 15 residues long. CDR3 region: CASSPTGFSGNTIYF. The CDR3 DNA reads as TGTGCCAGCAGCCCCACCGGTTTCTCTGGAAACACCATATATTTT.

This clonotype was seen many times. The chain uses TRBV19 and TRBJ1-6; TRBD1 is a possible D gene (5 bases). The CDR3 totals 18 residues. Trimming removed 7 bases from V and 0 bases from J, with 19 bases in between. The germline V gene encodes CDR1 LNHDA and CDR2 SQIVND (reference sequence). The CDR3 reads CASKPSRDGSSYNSPLHF. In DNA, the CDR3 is TGTGCCAGTAAGCCTTCACGGGACGGTAGCTCCTATAATTCACCCCTCCACTTT.

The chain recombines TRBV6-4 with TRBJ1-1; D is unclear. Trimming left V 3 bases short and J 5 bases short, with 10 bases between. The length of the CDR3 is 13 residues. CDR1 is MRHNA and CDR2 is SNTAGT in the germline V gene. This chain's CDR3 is CASSEGRFTEAFF. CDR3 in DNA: TGTGCCAGCAGTGAGGGTAGGTTTACTGAAGCTTTCTTT.

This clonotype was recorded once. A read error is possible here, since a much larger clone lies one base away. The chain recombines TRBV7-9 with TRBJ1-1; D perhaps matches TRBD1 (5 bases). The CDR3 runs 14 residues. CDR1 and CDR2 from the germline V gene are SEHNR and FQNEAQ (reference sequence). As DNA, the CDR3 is TGTGCCAGCAGCATCTGGGGCGCGGACACTGTAGCTTTCTTT. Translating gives CASSIWGADTVAFF.

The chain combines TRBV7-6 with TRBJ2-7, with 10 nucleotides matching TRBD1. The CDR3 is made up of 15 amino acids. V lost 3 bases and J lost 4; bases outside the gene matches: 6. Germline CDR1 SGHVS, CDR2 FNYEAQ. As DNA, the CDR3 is TGTGCCAGCAGCTTCGGGACAGGGGTAGGGTACGAGCAGTACTTC. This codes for CASSFGTGVGYEQYF. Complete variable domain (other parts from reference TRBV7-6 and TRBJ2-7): GAGVSQSPRYKVTKRGQDVALRCDPISGHVSLYWYRQALGQGPEFLTYFNYEAQQDKSGLPNDRFSAERPEGSISTLTIQRTEQRDSAMYRCASSFGTGVGYEQYFGPGTRLTVT.

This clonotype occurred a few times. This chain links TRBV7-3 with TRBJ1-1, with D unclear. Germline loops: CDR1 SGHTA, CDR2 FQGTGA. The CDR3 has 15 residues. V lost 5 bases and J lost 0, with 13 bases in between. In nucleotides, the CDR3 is TGTGCCAGCAGCCCCGGGAAAGGTTTGAACACTGAAGCTTTCTTT. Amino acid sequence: CASSPGKGLNTEAFF.

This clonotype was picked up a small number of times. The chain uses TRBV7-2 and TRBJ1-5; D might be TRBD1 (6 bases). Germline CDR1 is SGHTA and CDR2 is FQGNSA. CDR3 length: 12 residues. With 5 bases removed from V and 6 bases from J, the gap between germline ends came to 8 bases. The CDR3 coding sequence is TGTGCCAGCAGCCAGGGGCCTCAGCCCCAGCATTTT. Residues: CASSQGPQPQHF.

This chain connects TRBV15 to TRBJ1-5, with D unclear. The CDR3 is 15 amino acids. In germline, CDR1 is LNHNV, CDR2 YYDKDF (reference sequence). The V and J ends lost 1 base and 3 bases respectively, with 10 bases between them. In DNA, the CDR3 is TGTGCCACCAGCAGAGCCCCCGAAGACAATCAGCCCCAGCATTTT. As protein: CATSRAPEDNQPQHF. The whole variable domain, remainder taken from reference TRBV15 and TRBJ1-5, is DAMVIQNPRYQVTQFGKPVTLSCSQTLNHNVMYWYQQKSSQAPKLLFHYYDKDFNNEADTPDNFQSRRPNTSFCFLDIRSPGLGDTAMYLCATSRAPEDNQPQHFGDGTRLSIL.

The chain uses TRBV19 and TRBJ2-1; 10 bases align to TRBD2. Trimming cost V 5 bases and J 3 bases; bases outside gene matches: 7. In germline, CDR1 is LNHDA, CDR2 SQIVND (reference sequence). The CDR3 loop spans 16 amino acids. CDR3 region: CASSAPTSGYYNEQFF. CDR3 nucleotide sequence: TGTGCCAGTAGTGCCCCGACTAGCGGGTACTACAATGAGCAGTTCTTC.

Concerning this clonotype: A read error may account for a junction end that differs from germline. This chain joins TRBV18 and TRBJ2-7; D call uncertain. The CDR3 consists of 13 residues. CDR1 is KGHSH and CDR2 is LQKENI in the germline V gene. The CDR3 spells CPSSPDPENEQYF. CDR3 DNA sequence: TGTCCCAGCTCACCGGACCCTGAGAACGAGCAGTACTTC.

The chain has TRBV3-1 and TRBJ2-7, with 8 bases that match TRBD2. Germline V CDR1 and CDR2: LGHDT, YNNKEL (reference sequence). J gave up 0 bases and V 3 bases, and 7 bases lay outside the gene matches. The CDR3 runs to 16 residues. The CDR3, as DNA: TGTGCCAGCAGCCACCTCGTCGGGACTAGCTCCTACGAGCAGTACTTC. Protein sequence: CASSHLVGTSSYEQYF.

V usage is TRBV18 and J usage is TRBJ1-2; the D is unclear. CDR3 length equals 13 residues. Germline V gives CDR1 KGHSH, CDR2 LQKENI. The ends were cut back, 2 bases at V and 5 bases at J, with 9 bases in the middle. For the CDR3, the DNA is TGTGCCAGCTCACCAGACGGGTATTATGGCTACACCTTC. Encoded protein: CASSPDGYYGYTF.

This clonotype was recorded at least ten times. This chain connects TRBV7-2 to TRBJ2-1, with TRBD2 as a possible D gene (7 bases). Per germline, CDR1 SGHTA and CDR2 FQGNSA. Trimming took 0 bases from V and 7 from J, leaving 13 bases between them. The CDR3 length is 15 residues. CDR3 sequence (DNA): TGTGCCAGCAGCTTAGCGATAGGGGGGGGGAATGAGCAGTTCTTC. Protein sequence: CASSLAIGGGNEQFF.

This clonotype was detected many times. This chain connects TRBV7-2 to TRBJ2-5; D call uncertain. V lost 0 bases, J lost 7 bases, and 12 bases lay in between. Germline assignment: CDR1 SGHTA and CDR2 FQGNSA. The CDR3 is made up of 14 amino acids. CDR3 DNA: TGTGCCAGCAGCTTAGCCCGCAGAGGTCTGACCCAGTACTTC. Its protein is CASSLARRGLTQYF.